The clone carrying this T cell receptor beta chain appeared a few times. The source of the sample is a study of cytomegalovirus exposure and HLA in healthy donors. The PCR made use of 60 Vbeta and 13 Jbeta primers. Repertoires were generated with immunoSEQ multiplex PCR, while TCRdb's copy carries only in-frame clones and drops some. The sample has about 120,000 clones, 17% seen once; the top ten hold approximately 2.9%. J lost 11 bases, V lost 7 bases, and 17 bases had no gene match. The CDR3 sequence is 15 residues long. Germline lookup yields CDR1 SNHLY and CDR2 FYNNEI. The sequenced sample was PBMCs. The sequence was obtained from a female donor in good health and CMV-seropositive. The chain carries TRBV2 and TRBJ2-3, with 8 bases fitting TRBD2. CDR3 coding DNA: TGTGCCAGCATTCCCCAGGGACTAGTGCTAGGAGGGCAGTATTTT. This translates into CASIPQGLVLGGQYF.